These T cell receptor beta chains were read from a single sample in a study of T cell repertoires in cytomegalovirus infection. Using its own MiXCR run on the reads, TCRdb lists one record per CDR3 protein. The sample includes fewer than 300,000 distinct CDR3 sequences, roughly 24% of them seen just once. The sequencing input was PBMCs. Every receptor here comes from a human donor in good health (CMV status not recorded). Some clones in this sample may be carry-over from other donors' samples. Both conserved end residues are part of each CDR3. The D gene is left open where the match is weak. Where a row states a size, it is once, few, many or the class of an expanded clone; other rows omit it.

j_gene,abundance,d_gene,v_gene,CDR3nt,CDR3aa
TRBJ1-1,NA,NA,TRBV28,TGTGCCAGCAGTCCAAGCCGAGGGGTGACCACTGAAGCTTTCTTT,CASSPSRGVTTEAFF
TRBJ2-1,many,NA,TRBV19,TGTGCCAGTAAGCCGTGGGACGGCTACAATGAGCAGTTCTTC,CASKPWDGYNEQFF
TRBJ2-7,NA,TRBD2,TRBV11-2,TGTGCCAGCAGCAAACTAGCGGGGGGGCCTTACGAGCAGTACTTC,CASSKLAGGPYEQYF
TRBJ2-7,NA,TRBD2,TRBV6-2/TRBV6-3,TGTGCCAGCAGTTCCCAAGCGGGAGGCAATAGCGAGCAGTACTTC,CASSSQAGGNSEQYF
TRBJ1-2,NA,NA,TRBV7-2,TGTGCCAGCAGCAATTCCGCGCGGGGCGACTATGGCTACACCTTC,CASSNSARGDYGYTF
TRBJ2-3,NA,TRBD1,TRBV5-6,TGTGCCAGCAGCTTGGTTGGACAGGGCACAGATACGCAGTATTTT,CASSLVGQGTDTQYF
TRBJ2-7,few,TRBD1,TRBV28,TGTGCCAGCAGTTCAACAGGGGCCGGACCCTACGAGCAGTACTTC,CASSSTGAGPYEQYF
TRBJ2-7,few,TRBD2,TRBV6-2/TRBV6-3,TGTGCCAGCAGTCCCCGGACTAGTCGCGACGAGCAGTACTTC,CASSPRTSRDEQYF
TRBJ2-7,NA,TRBD1,TRBV10-3,TGTGCCATCAGTGAATCCCAGGGGGCCTCGTACTTC,CAISESQGASYF
TRBJ2-3,NA,NA,TRBV5-5,TGTGCCAGCAGACCTCGGCAAATCCCAGATACGCAGTATTTT,CASRPRQIPDTQYF
TRBJ1-6,many,NA,TRBV7-2,TGTGCCAGCAGCTTCGCCAGGGGTAATTCACCCCTCCACTTT,CASSFARGNSPLHF
TRBJ2-1,few,TRBD1,TRBV12-3/TRBV12-4,TGTGCCAGCAGTTTTGGACAGGGGGCTGGCAATGAGCAGTTCTTC,CASSFGQGAGNEQFF
TRBJ2-3,many,TRBD2,TRBV7-2,TGTGCCAGCAGCTTAGTCCTAGCGGGAGGGCCAGATACGCAGTATTTT,CASSLVLAGGPDTQYF
TRBJ1-1,few,NA,TRBV7-6,TGTGCCAGCAGCCCGCAGGGAGCCATGAACACTGAAGCTTTCTTT,CASSPQGAMNTEAFF
TRBJ1-2,few,NA,TRBV14,TGTGCCAGCAGCCGAACACGGACCCCAAATGGCTACACCTTC,CASSRTRTPNGYTF
TRBJ1-5,few,TRBD1,TRBV28,TGTGCCAGCAGTCTAATCCCGGGACAGGGGGGGAATCAACCCCAGCATTTT,CASSLIPGQGGNQPQHF
TRBJ1-1,NA,TRBD1,TRBV28,TGTGCCAGCAGGGAGACAGGGATAACAAGCGCTGAAGCTTTCTTT,CASRETGITSAEAFF
TRBJ1-1,many,NA,TRBV7-2,TGTGCCAGCAGCCAAAGTCCGGGTTTGACTGAAGCTTTCTTT,CASSQSPGLTEAFF
TRBJ1-1,few,NA,TRBV7-4,TGTGCCGGGGACATCTTCATGAACACTGAAGCTTTCTTT,CAGDIFMNTEAFF
TRBJ1-5,few,TRBD1,TRBV18,TGTGCCAGCTCACCGTTGACAGGGGGCAATCAGCCCCAGCATTTT,CASSPLTGGNQPQHF
TRBJ1-1,NA,NA,TRBV11-2,TGTGCCAGCAGCGTAGCCCGAACTGCGAACACTGAAGCTTTCTTT,CASSVARTANTEAFF